This TCR beta chain derives from a study of blood T cells in healthy people across ages. The study, taken as a whole, reports: TCR beta diversity per million T cells fell roughly linearly with age. Unknown donor CMV status possibly confounded expanded clonotype changes.

The authors ran a second PCR of about 6 to 11 cycles using a sample-barcoded 5' primer and a J-beta primer mix. Researchers report that a template-switch adaptor with 12 random nucleotides tagged each cDNA molecule. One entry per CDR3 protein, called by TCRdb with MiXCR from the 5' RACE reads. Of 1.5 million to 2 million distinct CDR3 sequences listed, roughly a third are singletons. Worth noting for this clonotype: Its specificity is unknown.

The TCR originated in a woman in her 30s in good health. What was sequenced was blood.

Written as DNA, the CDR3 is TGTGCCAGCAGCCCCAGGGTGACTGAAGCTTTCTTT. Its protein is CASSPRVTEAFF. The chain links TRBV28 to TRBJ1-1, with a tentative D call TRBD1 (5 bases). There are 12 residues in the CDR3. Trimming took off 6 bases at V and 5 bases at J, with 10 bases between the two ends. The V gene's germline CDR1 is MDHEN and CDR2 SYDVKM.